These T cell receptor beta chains were read from a single sample in a study of T-cell reconstitution after alpha-beta-depleted transplantation in children. Each CDR3 protein is one row after TCRdb ran MiXCR on the PCR reads. The sample includes some 350,000 distinct CDR3 sequences, about 17% of them seen just once. Sequenced material: PBMCs, mostly from graft donor cells, taken 360 days after TCRalphabeta/CD19-depleted stem cell transplant. These TCRs come from a male patient aged 2-10 years who had a stem cell transplant for acute lymphoblastic leukemia, so the T cells may come from the graft donor. The CDR3 runs from the conserved cysteine through the conserved F or W. The D gene is left open where the match is weak. Part of the rows lack a size; the others show once, few, many or a class for expanded clones.

TRBJ2-2 | TRBV28 | - | - | CASSFYPATGELFF | TGTGCCAGCAGTTTCTATCCGGCCACCGGGGAGCTGTTTTTT
TRBJ2-7 | TRBV29-1 | - | few | CSVVPGLTSYEQYF | TGCAGCGTTGTCCCAGGACTTACCTCCTACGAGCAGTACTTC
TRBJ1-5 | TRBV12-3/TRBV12-4 | TRBD1 | - | CASSPGQGANQPQHF | TGTGCCAGCAGTCCTGGACAGGGGGCGAATCAGCCCCAGCATTTT
TRBJ2-5 | TRBV11-1 | TRBD2 | few | CASSSRTSGRLQETQYF | TGTGCCAGCAGCTCCAGGACTAGCGGGAGGCTTCAAGAGACCCAGTACTTC
TRBJ2-4 | TRBV9 | - | - | CASSAASVQNIQYF | TGTGCCAGCAGCGCCGCTAGTGTCCAAAACATTCAGTACTTC
TRBJ2-3 | TRBV5-1 | - | - | CASSLARGGVLSTDTQYF | TGCGCCAGCAGCTTGGCACGAGGAGGGGTTCTTAGCACAGATACGCAGTATTTT
TRBJ2-7 | TRBV28 | - | few | CASSLGPIEQYF | TGTGCCAGCAGTTTAGGGCCTATTGAGCAGTACTTC
TRBJ2-3 | TRBV3-1 | - | - | CASSQVATYTQYF | TGTGCCAGCAGCCAAGTGGCGACCTATACGCAGTATTTT
TRBJ2-1 | TRBV12-3/TRBV12-4 | TRBD2 | - | CASSPGLDPFF | TGTGCCAGCAGTCCCGGACTAGACCCGTTCTTC
TRBJ1-6 | TRBV20-1 | - | few | CSATPQESGPYNSPLHF | TGCAGTGCTACCCCGCAGGAGTCAGGGCCCTATAATTCACCCCTCCACTTT
TRBJ2-3 | TRBV15 | TRBD1 | many | CATSREGTADTQYF | TGTGCCACCAGCAGAGAGGGGACAGCAGATACGCAGTATTTT
TRBJ2-5 | TRBV4-1 | - | - | CASSQDPGGQETQYF | TGCGCCAGCAGCCAAGATCCAGGCGGCCAAGAGACCCAGTACTTC
TRBJ2-3 | TRBV18 | TRBD1 | few | CASSPPVGTGVDTQYF | TGTGCCAGCTCACCACCGGTCGGGACAGGGGTAGATACGCAGTATTTT
TRBJ2-1 | TRBV27 | - | few | CASRGAGSYNEQFF | TGTGCCAGCAGGGGGGCGGGATCCTACAATGAGCAGTTCTTC
TRBJ1-2 | TRBV10-3 | - | many | CAISEGRYYGYTF | TGTGCCATCAGTGAGGGACGATATTATGGCTACACCTTC
TRBJ1-6 | TRBV12-3/TRBV12-4 | - | - | CASSLRTVYNSPLHF | TGTGCCAGCAGCCTTAGGACAGTATATAATTCACCCCTCCACTTT
TRBJ2-7 | TRBV20-1 | - | few | CSARAVAYEQYF | TGCAGTGCTAGAGCGGTTGCCTACGAGCAGTACTTC
TRBJ1-6 | TRBV7-8 | - | - | CASSLGSTPLHF | TGTGCCAGCAGCTTAGGCTCCACGCCCCTCCACTTT
TRBJ2-1 | TRBV5-1 | TRBD2 | few | CASSWTSGRTNEQFF | TGCGCCAGCAGCTGGACTAGCGGGAGGACAAATGAGCAGTTCTTC
TRBJ2-1 | TRBV7-3 | TRBD1 | many | CASSFRQGELNEQFF | TGTGCCAGCAGCTTCCGACAGGGGGAACTCAATGAGCAGTTCTTC
TRBJ2-5 | TRBV5-1 | - | few | CASSKYHMDSGQATQYF | TGCGCCAGCAGCAAGTATCACATGGACAGTGGGCAAGCGACCCAGTACTTC
TRBJ2-1 | TRBV2 | TRBD2 | many | CASSEFEGAWTSGSPLSYNEQFF | TGTGCCAGCAGTGAATTCGAAGGCGCCTGGACTAGCGGGAGCCCACTCTCCTACAATGAGCAGTTCTTC
TRBJ2-5 | TRBV27 | TRBD1 | many | CASRRSGGAKTQYF | TGTGCCAGCAGGAGATCAGGGGGCGCGAAGACCCAGTACTTC
TRBJ1-3 | TRBV29-1 | - | many | CSGEGPGDTIYF | TGCAGCGGGGAGGGCCCTGGAGACACCATATATTTT
TRBJ2-1 | TRBV29-1 | - | many | CSVAGTPVYNEQFF | TGCAGCGTTGCCGGGACCCCGGTATACAATGAGCAGTTCTTC
TRBJ2-1 | TRBV5-1 | - | few | CASSLFAGMYNEQFF | TGCGCCAGCAGCTTGTTCGCGGGAATGTACAATGAGCAGTTCTTC
TRBJ2-4 | TRBV5-5 | - | few | CASSSGTTRTLAKNIQYF | TGTGCCAGCAGTTCCGGGACAACTAGAACACTGGCCAAAAACATTCAGTACTTC
TRBJ2-3 | TRBV3-1 | - | - | CASSQPGFTDTQYF | TGTGCCAGCAGCCAACCAGGGTTCACAGATACGCAGTATTTT
TRBJ2-7 | TRBV27 | - | - | CASAFGSSSYEQYF | TGTGCCAGCGCTTTCGGTTCCAGCTCCTACGAGCAGTACTTC
TRBJ1-4 | TRBV18 | - | few | CASSIRLNEKLFF | TGTGCCAGCTCAATAAGGCTCAATGAAAAACTGTTTTTT
TRBJ2-2 | TRBV7-7 | TRBD2 | - | CASSPSGGPISGELFF | TGTGCTAGCAGCCCCTCGGGAGGGCCGATCTCCGGGGAGCTGTTTTTT
TRBJ2-2 | TRBV11-2 | TRBD2 | few | CASSFVAGDNTGELFF | TGTGCCAGCAGCTTCGTAGCGGGAGATAACACCGGGGAGCTGTTTTTT
TRBJ1-1 | TRBV12-3/TRBV12-4 | - | few | CASTLVTEAFF | TGTGCCAGCACCTTGGTTACTGAAGCTTTCTTT
TRBJ2-7 | TRBV6-6 | - | - | CARPHRATCEQYF | TGTGCCAGGCCCCATAGAGCCACTTGCGAGCAGTACTTC
TRBJ2-7 | TRBV7-9 | - | few | CASRGQLGDEQYF | TGTGCCAGCAGGGGTCAGTTGGGAGACGAGCAGTACTTC
TRBJ1-3 | TRBV5-1 | - | few | CASSLEFAGNTIYF | TGCGCCAGCAGCTTGGAGTTTGCTGGAAACACCATATATTTT
TRBJ2-7 | TRBV2 | TRBD2 | many | CASSDPGGTYEQYF | TGTGCCAGCAGTGATCCGGGAGGGACCTACGAGCAGTACTTC
TRBJ2-6 | TRBV15 | - | many | CATSRDRVAVLSGANVLTF | TGTGCCACCAGCAGAGATAGGGTGGCAGTCCTTAGTGGGGCCAACGTCCTGACTTTC
TRBJ2-7 | TRBV18 | TRBD2 | - | CASSPPGTSGRAYEQYF | TGTGCCAGCTCACCACCCGGGACTAGCGGGAGGGCCTACGAGCAGTACTTC
TRBJ2-3 | TRBV7-9 | - | few | CASSSPWIADTQYF | TGTGCCAGCAGCTCCCCGTGGATTGCAGATACGCAGTATTTT
TRBJ1-4 | TRBV28 | - | - | CASSLGGSNEKLFF | TGTGCCAGCAGCCTGGGGGGGTCTAATGAAAAACTGTTTTTT
TRBJ2-3 | TRBV5-5 | TRBD2 | - | CASSPVAGERDTQYF | TGTGCCAGCAGCCCAGTGGCGGGAGAGAGAGATACGCAGTATTTT
TRBJ2-7 | TRBV18 | - | - | CASSPGVGAGGPYEQYF | TGTGCCAGCTCACCTGGCGTTGGGGCAGGGGGGCCCTACGAGCAGTACTTC
TRBJ1-1 | TRBV6-2/TRBV6-3 | - | - | CASRAGSRDTEAFF | TGTGCCAGCAGGGCAGGGAGCCGGGACACTGAAGCTTTCTTT
TRBJ2-3 | TRBV29-1 | - | - | CSGGSYKSTDTQYF | TGCAGCGGTGGGTCCTACAAAAGCACAGATACGCAGTATTTT